Following are 11 T cell receptor beta chains from one sample sequenced in a study of blood T cells in healthy people across ages. For the second PCR, which ran for roughly 6 to 11 cycles, a sample-barcoded 5' primer and a J-beta primer mix were used. TCRdb processed the 5' RACE reads anew with MiXCR; each CDR3 protein has one entry. This table holds roughly 2 million distinct CDR3 sequences, around 48% found once. Material for sequencing was blood. These receptors were obtained from a middle-aged woman in good health.

A few counts support this clonotype. V usage is TRBV24-1 and J usage is TRBJ2-1; 9 bases match TRBD1. V shed 9 bases, J shed 3 bases, and the junction held 5 bases outside the gene matches. This CDR3 has 14 amino acids. CDR1 and CDR2 (germline): KGHDR, SFDVKD. CDR3 coding DNA: TGTGCCACCGGGGACAGGGCGATCTACAATGAGCAGTTCTTC. The encoded protein is CATGDRAIYNEQFF.

V and J are TRBV11-2 and TRBJ2-5; 7 bases match TRBD1. The end of the DNA fits TRBJ2-7 better, so the J call may be wrong. The CDR3 spans 16 residues. The germline V gene encodes CDR1 SGHAT and CDR2 FQNNGV. The CDR3, as DNA: TGTGCCAGCAGCTCCCCCAGGGGGAACAGGGACGGCGAGCAGTACTTC. Translated: CASSSPRGNRDGEQYF.

This clonotype was found many times. This chain connects TRBV6-5 to TRBJ2-4; tentative D call: TRBD2 (5 bases). V was clipped by 5 bases and J by 2 bases, with 13 bases between them. The CDR3 contains 15 residues. CDR1 is MNHEY and CDR2 is SVGAGI in the germline V gene. The CDR3 region has the DNA TGTGCCAGCAGTGCCGGGAACCCGTCCAAAAACATTCAGTACTTC. Residues: CASSAGNPSKNIQYF.

The chain uses TRBV20-1 and TRBJ2-7; D unresolved. V was clipped by 2 bases and J by 3 bases, with 11 bases between them. Looked up from germline, CDR1 is DFQATT and CDR2 is SNEGSKA (reference sequence). The CDR3 extends over 13 amino acids. CDR3 in amino acids: CSARMGGIYEQYF. The CDR3 coding sequence is TGCAGTGCTAGAATGGGCGGAATCTACGAGCAGTACTTC.

J is TRBJ2-7 and V is TRBV11-2; unclear D gene. The V gene's germline CDR1 is SGHAT and CDR2 FQNNGV. The CDR3 runs to 14 residues. V was shortened by 5 bases and J by 4 bases, with 15 bases between the two germline ends. The CDR3 loop reads CASSRDPAVYEQYF. CDR3 sequence (DNA): TGTGCCAGCAGCCGAGATCCGGCAGTGTACGAGCAGTACTTC.

CDR3 protein: CSARALQSTDTQYF. The CDR3, as DNA: TGCAGTGCTAGAGCCCTCCAAAGCACAGATACGCAGTATTTT. This chain joins TRBV20-1 and TRBJ2-3; D not resolved. The CDR3 contains 14 residues. V lost 1 base to trimming and J lost 0 bases, with 8 bases between them. The germline CDR1 and CDR2 sequences are DFQATT and SNEGSKA (reference sequence).

This clonotype was picked up a small number of times. The rearrangement uses TRBV20-1 and TRBJ1-4; tentative D call: TRBD1 (6 bases). The germline gives CDR1 DFQATT, CDR2 SNEGSKA (reference sequence). Trimming took off 3 bases at V and 8 bases at J, with 16 bases between the two ends. The CDR3 consists of 14 residues. CDR3 DNA sequence: TGCAGTGCTAGCCCGACAGGAGAAGTCGAAAAACTGTTTTTT. Protein sequence: CSASPTGEVEKLFF.

The chain carries TRBV6-5 and TRBJ2-1; D could derive from TRBD1 or TRBD2 (5 bases each). V was pared by 2 bases and J by 4 bases, with 18 bases between. Germline V gene lookup returns CDR1 MNHEY and CDR2 SVGAGI. The CDR3 spans 17 residues. The CDR3 here is CASSYPPGPNFYNEQFF. The DNA for the CDR3 is TGTGCCAGCAGTTACCCTCCGGGGCCGAACTTTTACAATGAGCAGTTCTTC.

The chain combines TRBV5-5 with TRBJ2-3; D is possibly TRBD1 (5 bases). Trimming stripped 4 bases from V and 5 bases from J, with 14 bases between. The CDR3 covers 14 residues. Germline values: CDR1 SGHKS, CDR2 YYEKEE (reference sequence). The CDR3 DNA sequence: TGTGCCAGCAGCCTGGACAAGCTCAGAGATACGCAGTATTTT. Residues: CASSLDKLRDTQYF.

The table lists this clonotype with a few counts. The chain employs TRBV5-1 and TRBJ2-1; 14 nucleotides match TRBD2. The CDR3 loop spans 17 amino acids. With 2 bases clipped from V and 4 bases from J, the junction kept 5 bases outside the gene matches. From germline, CDR1 is SGHRS and CDR2 YFSETQ. The DNA for the CDR3 is TGCGCCAGCAGCTTCCTCGGGACTAGCGGGGGATACAATGAGCAGTTCTTC. This sequence encodes CASSFLGTSGGYNEQFF. Drawing the rest from reference TRBV5-1 and TRBJ2-1, the complete variable domain is KAGVTQTPRYLIKTRGQQVTLSCSPISGHRSVSWYQQTPGQGLQFLFEYFSETQRNKGNFPGRFSGRQFSNSRSEMNVSTLELGDSALYLCASSFLGTSGGYNEQFFGPGTRLTVL.

The J gene is TRBJ2-1, the V gene TRBV4-2; the match to TRBD2 covers 15 bases. J lost 3 bases, V lost 1 base, and 4 bases had no gene match. The length of the CDR3 is 18 residues. The germline gives CDR1 LGHNA, CDR2 YNFKEQ. CDR3 loop: CASSQVGLAGGIYNEQFF. CDR3 DNA sequence: TGTGCCAGCAGCCAAGTTGGACTAGCGGGGGGGATCTACAATGAGCAGTTCTTC.